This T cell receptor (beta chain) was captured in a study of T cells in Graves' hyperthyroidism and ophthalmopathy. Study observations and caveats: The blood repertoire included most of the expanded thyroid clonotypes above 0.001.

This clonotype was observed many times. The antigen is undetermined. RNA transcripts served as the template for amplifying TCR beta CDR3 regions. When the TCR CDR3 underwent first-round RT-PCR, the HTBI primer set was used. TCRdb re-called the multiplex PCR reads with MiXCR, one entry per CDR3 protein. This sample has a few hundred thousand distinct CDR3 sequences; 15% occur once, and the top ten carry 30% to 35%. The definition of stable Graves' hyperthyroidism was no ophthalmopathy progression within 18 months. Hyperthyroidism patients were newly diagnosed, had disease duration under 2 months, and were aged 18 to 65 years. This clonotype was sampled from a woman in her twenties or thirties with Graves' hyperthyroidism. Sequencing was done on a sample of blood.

CDR3 sequence: CASSLDGFQDTQYF. As DNA, the CDR3 is TGTGCCAGCAGCTTAGACGGGTTTCAGGATACGCAGTATTTT. The chain is built from TRBV7-3 and TRBJ2-3; D unclear. Germline CDR1 reads SGHTA; CDR2 reads FQGTGA. Trimming removed 2 bases at V and 6 bases at J, with 12 bases between. The CDR3 length is 14 residues.